The next 8 T cell receptor beta chains were all read from a single sample in a study of T cell repertoires in cytomegalovirus infection. Their specific antigens are unknown. A single record per CDR3 protein comes from TCRdb applying MiXCR to the reads. Among approximately 350,000 distinct CDR3 sequences listed, roughly 34% were seen once. Sequencing used cultured PBMCs, obtained from culture after CMV antigen stimulation. The receptor set was obtained from a human donor in good health (CMV status not recorded). Some clones in this sample may be carry-over from other donors' samples.

The chain links TRBV20-1 to TRBJ2-7; 8 nucleotides align to TRBD1. Per the germline V gene, CDR1 is DFQATT and CDR2 is SNEGSKA (reference sequence). The V segment lost 6 bases and the J segment 1 base; nucleotides outside the gene matches: 11. CDR3 length: 15 residues. CDR3 sequence reads: CSASLRTGRSYEQYF. CDR3 nucleotide sequence: TGCAGTGCCTCCTTAAGGACAGGGAGGTCCTACGAGCAGTACTTC.

V usage is TRBV6-6 and J usage is TRBJ2-3, with 7 bases that match TRBD2. The CDR3 sequence is 14 residues long. CDR1 MNHNY and CDR2 SVGAGI come from the germline V gene (reference sequence). The ends lost 6 bases at V and 1 base at J; junction bases unmatched: 4. CDR3 residues: CASRVRERTDTQYF. The CDR3 DNA follows: TGTGCCAGCAGAGTGCGGGAGCGCACAGATACGCAGTATTTT.

The chain recombines TRBV4-1 with TRBJ1-1; no clear D. The CDR3 covers 14 residues. V was trimmed by 2 bases and J by 1 base, leaving 8 bases between them. CDR1 and CDR2 (germline): MGHRA, YSYEKL. CDR3 in amino acids: CASSQSRENTEAFF. CDR3 nucleotide sequence: TGCGCCAGCAGCCAATCTCGAGAGAACACTGAAGCTTTCTTT.

This clonotype occurred a few times. The CDR3 region is CSVEGQANNEQYF. CDR3 coding DNA: TGCAGCGTTGAAGGGCAGGCCAACAACGAGCAGTACTTC. This chain links TRBV29-1 with TRBJ2-7; D is ambiguous. With 1 base removed from V and 5 bases from J, the gap between germline ends came to 12 bases. Germline V lookup: CDR1 SQVTM, CDR2 ANQGSEA. There are 13 residues in the CDR3.

The sample holds a few counts of this clonotype. The chain carries TRBV27 and TRBJ1-2; 8 positions match TRBD1. Per germline, CDR1 MNHEY and CDR2 SMNVEV (reference sequence). CDR3 length: 15 amino acids. The ends lost 5 bases at V and 5 bases at J; junction bases unmatched: 10. CDR3 in DNA: TGTGCCAGCAGTCAAACACCGGGACAGGAGTATGGCTACACCTTC. Amino acid sequence: CASSQTPGQEYGYTF.

The V call is TRBV6-1, the J call TRBJ1-1, with 7 bases lining up with TRBD1. Germline V gene lookup returns CDR1 MNHNS and CDR2 SASEGT. The CDR3 totals 17 residues. Trimming removed 0 bases from V and 1 base from J; junction bases left unmatched: 8. CDR3 coding DNA: TGTGCCAGCAGTGAAGCGCTTCGGACAGGAGGGAACACTGAAGCTTTCTTT. Its protein is CASSEALRTGGNTEAFF.

The chain uses TRBV29-1 and TRBJ1-2; TRBD1 might be the D (6 bases). The CDR3 is made up of 13 amino acids. The V end lost 4 bases, the J end lost 8 bases, and 17 bases lay between the germline ends. Germline lookup yields CDR1 SQVTM and CDR2 ANQGSEA. CDR3 amino acids: CSVAHGQSWGYTF. CDR3 sequence (DNA): TGCAGCGTTGCCCATGGACAGTCCTGGGGCTACACCTTC.

The J gene is TRBJ2-5, the V gene TRBV12-3 or TRBV12-4; 7 nucleotides agree with TRBD2. The trim removed 7 bases at V and 3 bases at J, leaving 5 bases unmatched. The length of the CDR3 is 13 residues. The CDR3 DNA reads as TGTGCCAGCATGGGACTACCAAAAGAGACCCAGTACTTC. This encodes CASMGLPKETQYF.